The clone carrying this TCR beta chain was seen ten or more times. The antigen is undetermined. The cDNA was synthesized by 5'RACE incorporating 10-nucleotide random UMIs. TCRdb re-analysed the 5' RACE reads in MiXCR, keeping a single row per CDR3 protein. The repertoire has 70,000 or so distinct CDR3 sequences, around 5.2% of them found once; the top ten carry 2.8%. This sample stems from a study of neurological immune-mediated disorders. A total of 2 million PBMCs stored at -80 degrees C provided the unsorted libraries. Study results and caveats: A possible signature appeared as one related-CDR3 cluster, in which phylogenetic grouping placed the repertoires of 18 of 34 multiple sclerosis patients. The expanded clones of different subjects shared no CDR3 amino acid sequences (suggesting private repertoires in all groups).

Trimming took off 3 bases at V and 7 bases at J, with 18 bases between the two ends. There are 14 residues in the CDR3. The germline V gene encodes CDR1 DFQATT and CDR2 SNEGSKA (reference sequence). The sequenced sample consisted of PBMCs. The sequence came from a woman aged 25 to 39 with multiple sclerosis. This chain connects TRBV20-1 to TRBJ1-2; D gene unclear. This CDR3 is CSARIPGQPGGYTF. The CDR3 DNA follows: TGCAGTGCTAGGATCCCCGGTCAGCCTGGTGGCTACACCTTC.